Ten or more counts support the clone carrying this T cell receptor (beta chain). As for time point: patch test 1, 2 weeks after DPC sensitization. Stated treatment: therapeutic diphenylcyclopropenone sensitization with weekly scalp DPC. TCRdb redid the calling of the RACE reads with MiXCR, one entry per CDR3 protein. The table records over 95,000 distinct CDR3 sequences, 9.5% to 15% of them present only once. The ends were cut back, 7 bases at V and 1 base at J, with 14 bases in the middle. This CDR3 region has 14 residues. CDR1 is MNHEY, CDR2 SVGEGT, per germline. The data derive from a study of human T cells and chemical hapten exposure.

V and J are TRBV6-2 or TRBV6-3 and TRBJ2-7; tentative D call: TRBD1 (7 bases). Sample: whole blood, taken in connection with sensitization to the hapten diphenylcyclopropenone (DPC). This TCR derives from a woman in her thirties or forties with alopecia areata. Some clones in this sample may be carry-over from other donors' samples. The CDR3 here is CASTPQGRSYEQYF. In nucleotides, the CDR3 is TGTGCCAGCACCCCACAGGGGAGGTCCTACGAGCAGTACTTC.